This T cell receptor beta chain was captured by sequencing in a study of T cells in localized non-small cell lung cancer. Study-wide points: Tumor trailed uninvolved adjacent lung in T cell clonality, which peaked there. Appearance in adjacent lung was seen for a median 57 of the top 100 tumor clones. Multi-region tumor sequencing was not done, so intratumor heterogeneity could not be excluded. Greater blood T cell density accompanied longer overall survival.

Concerning this clone itself: The antigen remains undetermined.

Here immunoSEQ multiplex PCR was the method, and the copy in TCRdb shows in-frame clones only, minus some. This sample carries about 70,000 clones, roughly 80% of them seen once, and the ten largest clones take 1% to 1.5%. Looked up from germline, CDR1 is SGHTA and CDR2 is FQGNSA. This CDR3 comprises 15 residues. With 5 bases clipped from V and 7 bases from J, the junction kept 10 bases outside the gene matches. This chain uses TRBV7-2 with TRBJ2-1, with 8 bases that match TRBD2. The input for sequencing was peripheral blood, taken before any cancer treatment. The receptor's source is an older female donor with stage I lung adenocarcinoma. DNA of the CDR3: TGTGCCAGCAGCCGCGCGGGGACTAGTGTAAATGAGCAGTTCTTC. Encoded protein: CASSRAGTSVNEQFF. The whole variable domain, remainder taken from reference TRBV7-2 and TRBJ2-1, is GAGVSQSPSNKVTEKGKDVELRCDPISGHTALYWYRQSLGQGLEFLIYFQGNSAPDKSGLPSDRFSAERTGGSVSTLTIQRTQQEDSAVYLCASSRAGTSVNEQFFGPGTRLTVL.